Below, 13 T cell receptor beta chains from the same sample are listed, as sequenced in a study of blood T cell repertoires in COVID-19. Data came from immunoSEQ multiplex PCR; TCRdb stores just in-frame clones and leaves some out. Of some 35,000 clones in the sample, approximately 80% were seen once. The specimen sequenced was peripheral blood. All receptors come from a man older than 75 with acute or convalescent COVID-19.

The J gene is TRBJ2-2, the V gene TRBV6-5, with 10 bases lining up with TRBD1. Per germline, CDR1 MNHEY and CDR2 SVGAGI. V shed 5 bases, J shed 5 bases, and the junction held 5 bases outside the gene matches. The CDR3 loop spans 15 amino acids. The DNA for the CDR3 is TGTGCCAGCAGTCGCGACAGGGGGCTGACCGGGGAGCTGTTTTTT. Amino acid sequence: CASSRDRGLTGELFF.

The chain links TRBV6-2 or TRBV6-3 to TRBJ1-3; D unresolved. The CDR3 runs 16 residues. The V gene's germline CDR1 is MNHEY and CDR2 SVGEGT. Trimming shortened V by 0 bases and J by 0 bases, and 9 bases separated the two germline ends. This CDR3 is CASSYSAGFSGNTIYF. In DNA form, the CDR3 reads TGTGCCAGCAGTTACTCGGCAGGCTTCTCTGGAAACACCATATATTTT.

The table lists this clone with a few counts. The CDR3 here is CAWRLSGGQYF. CDR3 bases: TGTGCCTGGAGGCTAAGCGGGGGCCAGTACTTC. The gene calls are TRBV30 and TRBJ2-5; 8 nucleotides match TRBD2. Trimming took 3 bases from V and 10 from J; bases not matched to a gene: 4. Germline assignment: CDR1 GTSNPN and CDR2 SVGIG (reference sequence). CDR3 length: 11 residues.

This clone was seen only once. The chain couples TRBV5-4 to TRBJ2-7; no firm D call. The CDR3 sequence is 12 residues long. CDR1 is SGHNT and CDR2 is YYREEE in the germline V gene (reference sequence). V was cut by 5 bases and J by 5 bases, with 11 bases left in between. In DNA form, the CDR3 reads TGTGCCAGCAGTTACGGAGTCCACGAGCAGTACTTC. Residues: CASSYGVHEQYF.

Only one count was recorded for this clone. The chain carries TRBV4-2 and TRBJ1-1; TRBD1 might be the D (5 bases). The CDR3 is made up of 15 amino acids. Between the trimmed V and J ends, which lost 0 bases and 6 bases, there was a span of 14 bases. Germline CDR1 and CDR2: LGHNA and YNFKEQ. The CDR3 DNA reads as TGTGCCAGCAGCCAAGACAGGGAAAGTCACTCTGAAGCTTTCTTT. Translating gives CASSQDRESHSEAFF.

The rearrangement joins TRBV7-3 to TRBJ2-1; 10 nucleotides match TRBD2. Germline CDR1 and CDR2: SGHTA and FQGTGA. The CDR3 length is 15 residues. J gave up 4 bases and V 5 bases, and 5 bases lay outside the gene matches. The CDR3 loop reads CASSPLAGVYNEQFF. The CDR3 nucleotides read TGTGCCAGCAGCCCGCTAGCGGGGGTATACAATGAGCAGTTCTTC. Full variable domain (missing parts from reference TRBV7-3 and TRBJ2-1): GAGVSQTPSNKVTEKGKYVELRCDPISGHTALYWYRQSLGQGPEFLIYFQGTGAADDSGLPNDRFFAVRPEGSVSTLKIQRTERGDSAVYLCASSPLAGVYNEQFFGPGTRLTVL.

The CDR3 nucleotides are TGTGCCAGCAGCTTAGGAGGGTTTGGGGCCAACGTCCTGACTTTC. Translation gives CASSLGGFGANVLTF. The chain links TRBV7-2 to TRBJ2-6, with D perhaps matching TRBD2 (5 bases). V was clipped by 1 base and J by 3 bases, with 7 bases between them. This CDR3 has 15 residues. From germline, CDR1 is SGHTA and CDR2 FQGNSA.

This chain joins TRBV15 and TRBJ2-6; D not certain. V was shortened by 0 bases and J by 0 bases, with 24 bases between the two germline ends. From germline, CDR1 is LNHNV and CDR2 YYDKDF (reference sequence). The length of the CDR3 is 22 residues. The chain's CDR3 is CATSRDFSAAHHTTSGANVLTF. For the CDR3, the DNA is TGTGCCACCAGCAGAGATTTCTCGGCAGCCCACCACACTACCTCTGGGGCCAACGTCCTGACTTTC.

This clone is a singleton in its sample. The chain uses TRBV9 and TRBJ2-5, with TRBD2 matching over 8 bases. The CDR3 is made up of 16 amino acids. The germline gives CDR1 SGDLS, CDR2 YYNGEE. Trimming at V came to 3 bases and at J to 5 bases, leaving 12 bases not matched to a gene. CDR3 in DNA: TGTGCCAGCAGCGCCACAGGAAGAGTAGCGGGGGAGACCCAGTACTTC. Residues: CASSATGRVAGETQYF.

Points on this clone: Germline and junction disagree at one end, which may indicate a read error. The V gene is TRBV19, the J gene TRBJ2-7; TRBD2 agrees at 10 bases. The V gene's germline CDR1 is LNHDA and CDR2 SQIVND (reference sequence). The CDR3 totals 16 residues. CDR3 sequence reads: CASSTRGGLAGVEQYF. CDR3 nucleotides: TGTGCCAGCAGTACGAGGGGGGGGCTAGCGGGAGTGGAGCAGTACTTC.

The rearrangement uses TRBV4-1 and TRBJ1-5; TRBD1 aligns across 8 bases. Germline CDR1 is MGHRA and CDR2 is YSYEKL. The CDR3 has 17 amino acids. J lost 3 bases, V lost 3 bases, and 10 bases had no gene match. Written as DNA, the CDR3 is TGCGCCAGCAGCCAGGGAATCCGGGACAGGACCAATCAGCCCCAGCATTTT. This encodes CASSQGIRDRTNQPQHF.

This clone was found a few times. The chain combines TRBV5-4 with TRBJ1-6, with D perhaps TRBD1 (6 bases). V lost 4 bases and J 3 bases, leaving 14 bases between the germline ends. The germline V gene has CDR1 SGHNT and CDR2 YYREEE (reference sequence). This CDR3 region has 16 residues. The CDR3: CASSNQRTDYNSPLHF. The CDR3 DNA reads TGTGCCAGCAGCAATCAACGGACAGACTATAATTCACCCCTCCACTTT.

The chain carries TRBV30 and TRBJ2-3; 8 bases fit TRBD2. V was clipped by 2 bases and J by 3 bases; unmatched bases: 1. The germline V gene encodes CDR1 GTSNPN and CDR2 SVGIG (reference sequence). The CDR3 has 13 residues. CDR3 protein: CAWSPSGTDTQYF. CDR3 in DNA: TGTGCCTGGAGTCCTAGCGGGACAGATACGCAGTATTTT. The whole variable domain, remainder taken from reference TRBV30 and TRBJ2-3, is SQTIHQWPATLVQPVGSPLSLECTVEGTSNPNLYWYRQAAGRGLQLLFYSVGIGQISSEVPQNLSASRPQDRQFILSSKKLLLSDSGFYLCAWSPSGTDTQYFGPGTRLTVL.